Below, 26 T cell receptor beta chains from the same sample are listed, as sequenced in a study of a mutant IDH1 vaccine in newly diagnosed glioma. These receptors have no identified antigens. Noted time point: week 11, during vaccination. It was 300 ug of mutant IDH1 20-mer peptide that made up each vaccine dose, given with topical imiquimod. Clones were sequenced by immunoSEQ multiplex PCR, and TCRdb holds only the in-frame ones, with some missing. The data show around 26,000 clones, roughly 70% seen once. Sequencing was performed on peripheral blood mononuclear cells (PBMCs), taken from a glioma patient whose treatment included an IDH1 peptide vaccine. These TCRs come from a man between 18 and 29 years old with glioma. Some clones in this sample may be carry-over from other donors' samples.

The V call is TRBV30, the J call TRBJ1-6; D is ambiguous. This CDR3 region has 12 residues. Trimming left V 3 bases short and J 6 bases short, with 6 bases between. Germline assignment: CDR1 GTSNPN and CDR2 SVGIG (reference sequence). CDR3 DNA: TGTGCCTGGAGCGGCGGTAATTCACCCCTCCACTTT. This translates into CAWSGGNSPLHF.

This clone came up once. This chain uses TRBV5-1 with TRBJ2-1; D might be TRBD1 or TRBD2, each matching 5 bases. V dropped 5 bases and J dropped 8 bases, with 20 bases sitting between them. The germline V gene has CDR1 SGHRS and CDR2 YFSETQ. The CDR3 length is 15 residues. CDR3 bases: TGCGCCAGCAGGTTGACGGGACGGATAATTGATGAGCAGTTCTTC. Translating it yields CASRLTGRIIDEQFF. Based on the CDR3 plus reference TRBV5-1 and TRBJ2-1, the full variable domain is KAGVTQTPRYLIKTRGQQVTLSCSPISGHRSVSWYQQTPGQGLQFLFEYFSETQRNKGNFPGRFSGRQFSNSRSEMNVSTLELGDSALYLCASRLTGRIIDEQFFGPGTRLTVL.

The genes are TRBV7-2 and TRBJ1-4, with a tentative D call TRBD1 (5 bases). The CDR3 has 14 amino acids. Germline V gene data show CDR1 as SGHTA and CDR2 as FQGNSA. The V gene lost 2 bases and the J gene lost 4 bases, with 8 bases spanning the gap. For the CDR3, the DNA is TGTGCCAGCAGCTTACAGCAGGGTAATGAAAAACTGTTTTTT. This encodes CASSLQQGNEKLFF.

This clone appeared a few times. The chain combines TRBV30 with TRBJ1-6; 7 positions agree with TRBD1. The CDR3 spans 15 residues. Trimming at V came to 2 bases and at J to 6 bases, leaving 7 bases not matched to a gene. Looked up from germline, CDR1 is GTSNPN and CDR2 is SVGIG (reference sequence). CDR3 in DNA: TGTGCCTGGAGTCAGCAGGGGGTGACTAATTCACCCCTCCACTTT. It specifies CAWSQQGVTNSPLHF.

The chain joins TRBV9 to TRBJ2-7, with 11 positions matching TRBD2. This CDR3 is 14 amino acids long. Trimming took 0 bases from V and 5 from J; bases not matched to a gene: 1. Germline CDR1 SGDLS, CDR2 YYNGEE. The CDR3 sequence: CASSVGLAGNEQYF. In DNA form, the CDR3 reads TGTGCCAGCAGCGTAGGACTAGCGGGAAACGAGCAGTACTTC.

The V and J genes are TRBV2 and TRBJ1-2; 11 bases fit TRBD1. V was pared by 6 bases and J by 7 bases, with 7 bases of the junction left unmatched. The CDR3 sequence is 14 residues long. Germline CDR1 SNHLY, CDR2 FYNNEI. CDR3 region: CASRRGQGAGGYTF. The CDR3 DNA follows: TGTGCCAGCAGAAGAGGACAGGGGGCGGGTGGCTACACCTTC.

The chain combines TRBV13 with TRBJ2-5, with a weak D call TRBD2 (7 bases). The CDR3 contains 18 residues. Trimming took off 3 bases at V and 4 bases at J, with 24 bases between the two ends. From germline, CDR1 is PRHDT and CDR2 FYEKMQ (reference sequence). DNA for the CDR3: TGTGCCAGCAGCTTCCTTGGCCTAGGACAGTGGGAGGGAGAGACCCAGTACTTC. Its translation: CASSFLGLGQWEGETQYF. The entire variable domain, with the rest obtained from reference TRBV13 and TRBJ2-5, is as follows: AAGVIQSPRHLIKEKRETATLKCYPIPRHDTVYWYQQGPGQDPQFLISFYEKMQSDKGSIPDRFSAQQFSDYHSELNMSSLELGDSALYFCASSFLGLGQWEGETQYFGPGTRLLVL.

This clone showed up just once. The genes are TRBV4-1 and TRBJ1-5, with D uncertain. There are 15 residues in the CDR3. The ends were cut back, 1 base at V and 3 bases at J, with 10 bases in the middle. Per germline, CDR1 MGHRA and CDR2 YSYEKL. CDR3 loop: CASSQVGRFNQPQHF. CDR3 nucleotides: TGCGCCAGCAGCCAAGTCGGGCGGTTCAATCAGCCCCAGCATTTT.

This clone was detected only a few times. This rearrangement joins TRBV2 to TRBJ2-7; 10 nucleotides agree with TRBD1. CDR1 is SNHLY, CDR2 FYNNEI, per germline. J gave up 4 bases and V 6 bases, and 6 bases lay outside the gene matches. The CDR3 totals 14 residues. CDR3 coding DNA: TGTGCCAGCAGGTCGACAGGGGGCGGGTACGAGCAGTACTTC. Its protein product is CASRSTGGGYEQYF.

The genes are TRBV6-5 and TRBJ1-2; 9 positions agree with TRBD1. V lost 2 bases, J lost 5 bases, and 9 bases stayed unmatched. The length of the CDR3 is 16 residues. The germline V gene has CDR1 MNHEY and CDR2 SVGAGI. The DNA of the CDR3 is TGTGCCAGCAGTTACCGGGGACAGGGAAGAGGGTATGGCTACACCTTC. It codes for CASSYRGQGRGYGYTF.

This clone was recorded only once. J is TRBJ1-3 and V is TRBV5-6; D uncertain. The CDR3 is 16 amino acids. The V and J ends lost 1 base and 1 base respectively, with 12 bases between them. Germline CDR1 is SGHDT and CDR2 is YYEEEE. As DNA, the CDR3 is TGTGCCAGCAGCTTGTTGGGCGCCGAATCTGGAAACACCATATATTTT. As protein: CASSLLGAESGNTIYF.

The CDR3 is CASSLSGSYNEQFF. The CDR3, as DNA: TGTGCCAGCAGCTTAAGCGGCTCCTACAATGAGCAGTTCTTC. The chain is built from TRBV7-2 and TRBJ2-1; possible D gene TRBD2, 5 bases. Trimming cost V 2 bases and J 0 bases, with 5 bases left between them. Germline-derived CDR1 and CDR2 are SGHTA and FQGNSA. The CDR3 covers 14 residues.

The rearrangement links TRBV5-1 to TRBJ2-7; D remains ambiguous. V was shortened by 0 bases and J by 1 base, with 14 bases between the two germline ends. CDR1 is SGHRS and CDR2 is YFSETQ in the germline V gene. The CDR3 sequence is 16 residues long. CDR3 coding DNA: TGCGCCAGCAGCTTGGATACGGCATCTTCTTCCTACGAGCAGTACTTC. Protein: CASSLDTASSSYEQYF.

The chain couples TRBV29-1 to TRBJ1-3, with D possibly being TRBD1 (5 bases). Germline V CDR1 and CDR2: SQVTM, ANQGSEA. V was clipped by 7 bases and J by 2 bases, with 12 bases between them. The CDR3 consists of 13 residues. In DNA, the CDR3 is TGCAGCGCGACCTGGGGGGCTGGAAACACCATATATTTT. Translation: CSATWGAGNTIYF.

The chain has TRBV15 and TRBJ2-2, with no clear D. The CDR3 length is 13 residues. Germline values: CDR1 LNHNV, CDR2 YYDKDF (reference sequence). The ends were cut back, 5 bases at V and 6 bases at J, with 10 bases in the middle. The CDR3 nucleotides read TGTGCCACCAGCCCCCAGAGGCCCGGGGAGCTGTTTTTT. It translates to CATSPQRPGELFF.

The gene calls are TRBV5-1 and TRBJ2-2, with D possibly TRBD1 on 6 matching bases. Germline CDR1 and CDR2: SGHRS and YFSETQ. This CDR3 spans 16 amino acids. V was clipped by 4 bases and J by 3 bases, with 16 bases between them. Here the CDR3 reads CASSRWAGVDTGELFF. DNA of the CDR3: TGCGCCAGCAGCCGGTGGGCAGGGGTGGACACCGGGGAGCTGTTTTTT.

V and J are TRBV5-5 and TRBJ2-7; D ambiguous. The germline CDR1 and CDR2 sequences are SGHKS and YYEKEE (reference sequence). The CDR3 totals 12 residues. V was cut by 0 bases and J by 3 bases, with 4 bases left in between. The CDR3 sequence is CASSLDIYEQYF. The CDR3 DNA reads TGTGCCAGCAGCTTGGATATCTACGAGCAGTACTTC.

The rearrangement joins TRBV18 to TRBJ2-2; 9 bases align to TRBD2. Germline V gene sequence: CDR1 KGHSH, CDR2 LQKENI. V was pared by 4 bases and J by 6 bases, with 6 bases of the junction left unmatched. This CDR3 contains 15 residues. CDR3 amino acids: CASSLAGAVAGELFF. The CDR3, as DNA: TGTGCCAGCTCACTAGCGGGGGCCGTCGCCGGGGAGCTGTTTTTT.

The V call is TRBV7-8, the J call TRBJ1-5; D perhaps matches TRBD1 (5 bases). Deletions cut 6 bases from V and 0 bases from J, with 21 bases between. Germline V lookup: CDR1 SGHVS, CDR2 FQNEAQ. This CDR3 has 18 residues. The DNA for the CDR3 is TGTGCCAGCAGTCTAGGATCCGGGGGGGGAGGTAGCAATCAGCCCCAGCATTTT. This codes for CASSLGSGGGGSNQPQHF.

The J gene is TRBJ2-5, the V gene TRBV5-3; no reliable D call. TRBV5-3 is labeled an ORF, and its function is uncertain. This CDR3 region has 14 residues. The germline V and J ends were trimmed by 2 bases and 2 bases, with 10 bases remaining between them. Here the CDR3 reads CARSFRVGQETQYF. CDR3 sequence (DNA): TGTGCCAGAAGCTTCCGAGTCGGGCAAGAGACCCAGTACTTC.

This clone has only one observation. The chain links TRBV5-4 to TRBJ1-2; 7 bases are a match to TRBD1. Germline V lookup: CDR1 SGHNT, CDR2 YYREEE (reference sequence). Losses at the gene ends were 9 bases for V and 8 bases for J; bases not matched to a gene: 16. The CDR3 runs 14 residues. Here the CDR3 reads CATASPDRAEGYTF. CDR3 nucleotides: TGTGCCACCGCCTCCCCTGACAGGGCTGAGGGCTACACCTTC.

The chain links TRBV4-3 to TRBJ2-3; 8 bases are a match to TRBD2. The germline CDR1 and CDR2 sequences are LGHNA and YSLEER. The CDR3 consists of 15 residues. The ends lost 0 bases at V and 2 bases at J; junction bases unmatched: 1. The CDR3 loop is CASSQEAGVTDTQYF. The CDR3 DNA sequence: TGCGCCAGCAGCCAAGAAGCGGGGGTCACAGATACGCAGTATTTT.

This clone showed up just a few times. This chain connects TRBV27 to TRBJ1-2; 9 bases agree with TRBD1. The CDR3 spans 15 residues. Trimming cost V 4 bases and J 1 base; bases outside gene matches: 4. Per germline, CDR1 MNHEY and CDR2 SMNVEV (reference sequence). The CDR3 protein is CASSYRTGDNYGYTF. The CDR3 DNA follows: TGTGCCAGCAGTTACCGGACAGGGGATAACTATGGCTACACCTTC.

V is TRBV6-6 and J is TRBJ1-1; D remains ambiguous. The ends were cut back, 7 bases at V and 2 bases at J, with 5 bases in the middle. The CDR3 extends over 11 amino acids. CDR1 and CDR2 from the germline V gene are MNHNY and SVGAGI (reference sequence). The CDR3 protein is CASNLNTEAFF. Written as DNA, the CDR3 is TGTGCCAGCAACCTTAACACTGAAGCTTTCTTT.

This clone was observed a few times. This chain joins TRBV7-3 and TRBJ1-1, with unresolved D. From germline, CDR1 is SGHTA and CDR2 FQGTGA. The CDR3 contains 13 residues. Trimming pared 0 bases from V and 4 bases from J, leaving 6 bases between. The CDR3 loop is CASSLTPLTEAFF. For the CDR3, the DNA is TGTGCCAGCAGCTTAACCCCTCTCACTGAAGCTTTCTTT.

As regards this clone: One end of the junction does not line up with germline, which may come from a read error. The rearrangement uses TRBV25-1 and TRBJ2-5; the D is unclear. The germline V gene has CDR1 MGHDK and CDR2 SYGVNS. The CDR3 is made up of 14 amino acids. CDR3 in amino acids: CASSGGNLGETQHF. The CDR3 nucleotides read TGTGCCAGCAGTGGGGGTAATCTCGGAGAGACCCAGCACTTC.